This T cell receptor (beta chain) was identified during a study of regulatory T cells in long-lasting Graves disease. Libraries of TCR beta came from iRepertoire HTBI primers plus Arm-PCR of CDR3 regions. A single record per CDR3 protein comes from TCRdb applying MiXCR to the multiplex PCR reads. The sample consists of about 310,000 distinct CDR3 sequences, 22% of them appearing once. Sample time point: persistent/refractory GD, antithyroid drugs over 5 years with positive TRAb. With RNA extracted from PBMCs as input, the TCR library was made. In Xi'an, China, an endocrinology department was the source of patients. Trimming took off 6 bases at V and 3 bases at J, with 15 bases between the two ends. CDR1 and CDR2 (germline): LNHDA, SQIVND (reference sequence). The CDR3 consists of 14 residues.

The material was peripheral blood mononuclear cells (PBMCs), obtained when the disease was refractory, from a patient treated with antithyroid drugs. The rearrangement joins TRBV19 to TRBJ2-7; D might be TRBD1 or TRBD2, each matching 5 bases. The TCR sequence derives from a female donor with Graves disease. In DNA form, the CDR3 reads TGTGCCAGTAGCTCCCGGGACGTCTTCTACGAGCAGTACTTC. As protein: CASSSRDVFYEQYF.